These 10 T cell receptor beta chains were all obtained from the same sample, sequenced in a study of OX40 agonist ivuxolimab in advanced cancers. The method behind the library was the immunoSEQ multiplex PCR assay. Held by TCRdb, this immuneACCESS table contains in-frame sequences only and omits some clones. Under half of the omission traces to an unresolved V gene where checked; the cause of the rest is unknown. This sample gives around 74,000 clones in total; 92% of them show up just once. The top ten hold roughly 9.6% of the sample. The specimen was CD4+ or CD8+ T cells sorted from blood, collected in a trial of the OX40 agonist ivuxolimab. The receptors stem from an adult with an advanced solid tumor such as melanoma, head and neck, liver or kidney cancer.

V usage is TRBV27 and J usage is TRBJ2-1; D possibly corresponds to TRBD1 (6 bases). Trimming left V 4 bases short and J 5 bases short, with 9 bases between. The germline gives CDR1 MNHEY, CDR2 SMNVEV (reference sequence). The CDR3 is 13 amino acids. CDR3 amino acids: CASSWGQDNEQFF. The CDR3 nucleotides are TGTGCCAGCAGTTGGGGGCAGGACAATGAGCAGTTCTTC.

This clone counts as medium-sized. The V and J genes are TRBV7-9 and TRBJ1-2; TRBD1 might be the D (5 bases). Germline V gene lookup returns CDR1 SEHNR and CDR2 FQNEAQ (reference sequence). The ends were cut back, 6 bases at V and 8 bases at J, with 16 bases in the middle. The CDR3 totals 13 residues. CDR3 DNA: TGTGCCAGCAGTTACCACCAGGGATACGGCTACACCTTC. Translation: CASSYHQGYGYTF.

The chain has TRBV2 and TRBJ1-2, with unresolved D. Trimming cost V 10 bases and J 3 bases, with 24 bases left between them. From germline, CDR1 is SNHLY and CDR2 FYNNEI. The CDR3 length is 16 residues. The CDR3: CAKPKTRAPGDYGYTF. The CDR3 DNA sequence: TGTGCCAAACCTAAGACCCGGGCCCCCGGCGACTATGGCTACACCTTC.

The CDR3, as DNA: TGTGCCAGCAGCGTGGGAGGACTTAGCAATCAGCCCCAGCATTTT. It translates to CASSVGGLSNQPQHF. This chain uses TRBV9 with TRBJ1-5; D remains unclear. There are 15 residues in the CDR3. Trimming pared 2 bases from V and 0 bases from J, leaving 9 bases between. The germline gives CDR1 SGDLS, CDR2 YYNGEE.

CDR3 amino acids: CASSLPLGRTSTDTQYF. In DNA, the CDR3 is TGTGCCAGCAGCTTACCCTTGGGTAGGACCAGCACAGATACGCAGTATTTT. The V call is TRBV7-9, the J call TRBJ2-3; D uncertain. This CDR3 is built from 17 residues. Germline V gene sequence: CDR1 SEHNR, CDR2 FQNEAQ (reference sequence). Trimming shortened V by 2 bases and J by 0 bases, and 15 bases separated the two germline ends.

V gene TRBV14 combines with J gene TRBJ2-5; 7 bases agree with TRBD2. Germline V gene data show CDR1 as SGHDN and CDR2 as FVKESK. There are 17 residues in the CDR3. Germline trimming cut 5 bases from V and 5 bases from J; bases unmatched to any gene: 17. The CDR3, as DNA: TGTGCCAGCAGCGCACAGCCGGGGGGAATTTCTCTGGAGACCCAGTACTTC. Its protein product is CASSAQPGGISLETQYF. Looking up the rest from reference TRBV14 and TRBJ2-5 gives the full variable domain: EAGVTQFPSHSVIEKGQTVTLRCDPISGHDNLYWYRRVMGKEIKFLLHFVKESKQDESGMPNNRFLAERTGGTYSTLKVQPAELEDSGVYFCASSAQPGGISLETQYFGPGTRLLVL.

The chain links TRBV5-1 to TRBJ1-5; D gene uncertain. V lost 1 base, J lost 7 bases, and 9 bases lay in between. Germline CDR1 and CDR2: SGHRS and YFSETQ. This CDR3 has 13 residues. The CDR3 DNA sequence: TGCGCCAGCAGCTTGTCCACCGGCCAGCCCCAGCATTTT. Amino acid sequence: CASSLSTGQPQHF.

This chain connects TRBV7-9 to TRBJ2-5; TRBD2 aligns across 7 bases. Germline CDR1 is SEHNR and CDR2 is FQNEAQ (reference sequence). Trimming took 2 bases from V and 2 from J; bases not matched to a gene: 5. This CDR3 has 15 amino acids. CDR3 sequence (DNA): TGTGCCAGCAGCTTAACCCCCGGGGGGCAAGAGACCCAGTACTTC. The encoded protein is CASSLTPGGQETQYF. The variable domain in full, with the rest retrieved from reference TRBV7-9 and TRBJ2-5, is DTGVSQNPRHKITKRGQNVTFRCDPISEHNRLYWYRQTLGQGPEFLTYFQNEAQLEKSRLLSDRFSAERPKGSFSTLEIQRTEQGDSAMYLCASSLTPGGQETQYFGPGTRLLVL.

This chain links TRBV6-5 with TRBJ2-7; D unclear. Trimming took 2 bases from V and 3 from J, leaving 8 bases between them. The CDR3 length is 13 residues. Germline CDR1 reads MNHEY; CDR2 reads SVGAGI. The CDR3 sequence is CASSYRDGYEQYF. The CDR3 DNA sequence: TGTGCCAGCAGTTACCGTGACGGCTACGAGCAGTACTTC.

The genes are TRBV5-1 and TRBJ2-3; D is undetermined. There are 13 residues in the CDR3. Germline V gene lookup returns CDR1 SGHRS and CDR2 YFSETQ. The V gene lost 1 base and the J gene lost 5 bases, with 8 bases spanning the gap. The CDR3 sequence is CASSLPLQDTQYF. In nucleotides, the CDR3 is TGCGCCAGCAGCTTGCCTCTCCAAGATACGCAGTATTTT.